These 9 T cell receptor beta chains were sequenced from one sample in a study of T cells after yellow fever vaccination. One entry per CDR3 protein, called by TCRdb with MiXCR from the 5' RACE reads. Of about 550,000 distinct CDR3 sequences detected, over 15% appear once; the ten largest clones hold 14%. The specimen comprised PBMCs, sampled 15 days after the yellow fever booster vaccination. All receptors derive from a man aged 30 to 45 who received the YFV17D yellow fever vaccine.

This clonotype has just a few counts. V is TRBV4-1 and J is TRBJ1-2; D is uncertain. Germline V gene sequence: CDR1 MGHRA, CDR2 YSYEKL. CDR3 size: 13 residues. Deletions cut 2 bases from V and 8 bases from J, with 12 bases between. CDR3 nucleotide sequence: TGCGCCAGCAGCCAACCCCCAGAGGTGGGCTACACCTTC. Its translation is CASSQPPEVGYTF.

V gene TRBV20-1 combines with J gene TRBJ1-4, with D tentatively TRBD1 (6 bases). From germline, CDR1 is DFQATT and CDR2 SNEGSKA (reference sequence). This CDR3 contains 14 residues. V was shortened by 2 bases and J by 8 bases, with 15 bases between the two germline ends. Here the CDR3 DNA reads TGCAGTGCTAGATCTGGACAGACCGCCGAAAAACTGTTTTTT. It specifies CSARSGQTAEKLFF.

The CDR3 sequence is CSASPGTRRDTQYF. In DNA, the CDR3 is TGCAGTGCTTCCCCCGGGACACGCCGAGATACGCAGTATTTT. The V call is TRBV20-1, the J call TRBJ2-3; D is possibly TRBD1 (6 bases). The ends were cut back, 5 bases at V and 5 bases at J, with 17 bases in the middle. Germline V lookup: CDR1 DFQATT, CDR2 SNEGSKA (reference sequence). This CDR3 region has 14 residues.

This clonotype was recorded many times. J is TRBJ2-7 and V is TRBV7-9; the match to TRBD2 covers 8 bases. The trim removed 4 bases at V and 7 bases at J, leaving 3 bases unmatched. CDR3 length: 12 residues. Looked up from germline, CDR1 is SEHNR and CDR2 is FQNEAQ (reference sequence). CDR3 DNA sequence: TGTGCCAGCAGCTGGTTAGCGGGAGAGCAGTACTTC. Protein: CASSWLAGEQYF.

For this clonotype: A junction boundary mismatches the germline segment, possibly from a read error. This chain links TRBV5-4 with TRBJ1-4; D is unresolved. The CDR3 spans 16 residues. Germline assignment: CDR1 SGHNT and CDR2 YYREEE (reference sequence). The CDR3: CASSLRSAGSSEELFF. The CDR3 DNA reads TGTGCCAGCAGCTTGCGGTCCGCCGGGAGTAGTGAAGAACTGTTTTTT.

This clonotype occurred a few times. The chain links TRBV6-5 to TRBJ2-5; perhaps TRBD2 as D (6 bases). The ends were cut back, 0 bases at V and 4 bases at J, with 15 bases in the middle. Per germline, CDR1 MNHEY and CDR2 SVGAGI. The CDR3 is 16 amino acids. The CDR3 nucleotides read TGTGCCAGCAGTTACTCGTTGACTAGTCAGGGAGAGACCCAGTACTTC. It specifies CASSYSLTSQGETQYF.

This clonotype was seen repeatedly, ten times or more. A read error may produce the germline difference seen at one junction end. CDR3 nucleotides: TGCGCCAGCTCCGGTCTGTACGAGCAGTACTTC. Translated, it gives CASSGLYEQYF. This chain uses TRBV5-6 with TRBJ2-7; D is unresolved. Germline V gene sequence: CDR1 SGHDT, CDR2 YYEEEE. This CDR3 comprises 11 residues.

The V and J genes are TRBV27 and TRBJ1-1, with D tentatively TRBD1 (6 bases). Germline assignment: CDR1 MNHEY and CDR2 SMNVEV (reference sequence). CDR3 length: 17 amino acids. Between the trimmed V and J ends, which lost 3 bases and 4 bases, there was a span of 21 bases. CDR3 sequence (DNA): TGTGCCAGCAGTTTGACTATCAAACAGGGAGGAGGCACTGAAGCTTTCTTT. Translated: CASSLTIKQGGGTEAFF.

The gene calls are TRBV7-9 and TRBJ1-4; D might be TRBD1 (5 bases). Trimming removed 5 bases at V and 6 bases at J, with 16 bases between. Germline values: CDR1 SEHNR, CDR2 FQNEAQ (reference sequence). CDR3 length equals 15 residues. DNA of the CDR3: TGTGCCAGCAGCGCGCCCGGGGGAAGGGATGAAAAACTGTTTTTT. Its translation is CASSAPGGRDEKLFF.